This TCR beta chain was sequenced in a study of technical replicates of blood from a handful of donors. This CDR3 contains 13 residues. Germline CDR1 MDHEN, CDR2 SYDVKM. V lost 6 bases, J lost 2 bases, and 10 bases lay in between. This clone was found a few times. Measured with immunoSEQ multiplex PCR; TCRdb has only the in-frame clones, and not every one. This table holds about 61,000 clones, about 96% found once. J is TRBJ1-1 and V is TRBV28; maybe TRBD1 (6 bases). This TCR was recovered from a human donor in good health. Sequencing used T cells isolated from PBMCs. The CDR3 region has the DNA TGTGCCAGCAGAGCGGGGGGCAACACTGAAGCTTTCTTT. Protein product: CASRAGGNTEAFF.